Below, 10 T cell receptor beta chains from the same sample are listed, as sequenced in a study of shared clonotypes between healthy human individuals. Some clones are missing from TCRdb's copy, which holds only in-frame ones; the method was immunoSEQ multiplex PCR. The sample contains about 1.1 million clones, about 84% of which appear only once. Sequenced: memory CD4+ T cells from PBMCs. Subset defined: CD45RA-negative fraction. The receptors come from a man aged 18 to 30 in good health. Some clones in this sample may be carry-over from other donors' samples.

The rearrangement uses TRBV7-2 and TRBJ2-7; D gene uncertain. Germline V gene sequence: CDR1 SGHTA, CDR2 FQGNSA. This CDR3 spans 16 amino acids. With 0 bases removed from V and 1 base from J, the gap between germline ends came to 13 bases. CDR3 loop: CASSLATLGGSYEQYF. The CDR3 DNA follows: TGTGCCAGCAGCTTAGCCACCCTGGGCGGATCCTACGAGCAGTACTTC.

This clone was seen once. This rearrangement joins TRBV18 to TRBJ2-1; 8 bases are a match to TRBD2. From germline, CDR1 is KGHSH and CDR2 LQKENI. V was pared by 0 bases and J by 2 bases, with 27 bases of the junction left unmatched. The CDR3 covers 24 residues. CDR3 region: CASSPPGPGGGPPTGRGPYNEQFF. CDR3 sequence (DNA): TGTGCCAGCTCACCACCAGGGCCCGGGGGGGGACCCCCGACGGGCCGCGGGCCCTACAATGAGCAGTTCTTC.

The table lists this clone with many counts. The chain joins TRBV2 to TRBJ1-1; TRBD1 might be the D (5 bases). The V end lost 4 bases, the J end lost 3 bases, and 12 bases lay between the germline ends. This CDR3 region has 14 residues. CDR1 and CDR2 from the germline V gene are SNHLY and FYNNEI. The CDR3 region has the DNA TGTGCCAGCAGTGTCGGCAGGGAGTACACTGAAGCTTTCTTT. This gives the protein CASSVGREYTEAFF.

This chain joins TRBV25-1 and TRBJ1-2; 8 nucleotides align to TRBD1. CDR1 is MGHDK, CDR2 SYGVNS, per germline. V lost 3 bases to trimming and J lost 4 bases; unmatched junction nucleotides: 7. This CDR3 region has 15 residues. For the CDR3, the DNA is TGTGCCAGCAGTGACCCCGGGACAGGCTCCTATGGCTACACCTTC. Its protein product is CASSDPGTGSYGYTF.

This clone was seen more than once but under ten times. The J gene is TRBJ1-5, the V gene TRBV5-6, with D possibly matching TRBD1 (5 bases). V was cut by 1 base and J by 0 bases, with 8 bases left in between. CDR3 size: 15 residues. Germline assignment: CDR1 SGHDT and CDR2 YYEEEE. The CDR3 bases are TGTGCCAGCAGCTTGTACGGGGCTAGCAATCAGCCCCAGCATTTT. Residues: CASSLYGASNQPQHF.

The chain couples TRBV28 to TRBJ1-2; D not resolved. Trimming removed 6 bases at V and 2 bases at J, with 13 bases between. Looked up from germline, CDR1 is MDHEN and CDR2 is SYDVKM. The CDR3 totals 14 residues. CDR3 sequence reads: CASRFGPQNYGYTF. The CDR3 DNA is TGTGCCAGCAGATTCGGGCCCCAGAACTATGGCTACACCTTC.

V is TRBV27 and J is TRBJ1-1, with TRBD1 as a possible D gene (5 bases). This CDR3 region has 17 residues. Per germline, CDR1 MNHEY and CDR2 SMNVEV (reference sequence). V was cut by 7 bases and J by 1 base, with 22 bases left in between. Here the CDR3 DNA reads TGTGCCAGCACCCCCCTTTCAGTCCAGGGCACGAACACTGAAGCTTTCTTT. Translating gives CASTPLSVQGTNTEAFF.

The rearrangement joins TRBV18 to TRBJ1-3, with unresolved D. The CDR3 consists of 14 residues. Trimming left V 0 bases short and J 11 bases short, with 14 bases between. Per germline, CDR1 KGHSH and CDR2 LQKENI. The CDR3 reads CASSPPIQQQAIYF. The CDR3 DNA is TGTGCCAGCTCACCACCGATCCAGCAGCAAGCCATATATTTT.

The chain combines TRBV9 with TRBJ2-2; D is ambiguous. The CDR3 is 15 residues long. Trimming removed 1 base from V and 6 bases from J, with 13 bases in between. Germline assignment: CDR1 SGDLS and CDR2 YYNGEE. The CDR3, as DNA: TGTGCCAGCAGCGTAACGGGTCGATTCCCCGGGGAGCTGTTTTTT. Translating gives CASSVTGRFPGELFF.

The CDR3 loop reads CAWKRDYNEQFF. The CDR3 nucleotides read TGTGCCTGGAAACGAGACTACAATGAGCAGTTCTTC. This sequence joins TRBV30 and TRBJ2-1; D call uncertain. CDR3 length: 12 residues. The V gene lost 4 bases and the J gene lost 3 bases, with 7 bases spanning the gap. The germline V gene has CDR1 GTSNPN and CDR2 SVGIG (reference sequence).